A single sample gave rise to the 21 T cell receptor beta chains below, sequenced in a study of blood T cell repertoires in COVID-19. The assay was immunoSEQ multiplex PCR, and TCRdb's table has in-frame clones only and misses some. This sample carries about 290,000 clones, over 80% of them seen once, and the ten largest clones take approximately 4.1%. The sequencing input was peripheral blood. The receptors derive from a woman aged 50 to 60 with active or convalescent COVID-19.

The chain uses TRBV2 and TRBJ2-1; 16 bases line up with TRBD2. Germline V gene data show CDR1 as SNHLY and CDR2 as FYNNEI. V lost 6 bases to trimming and J lost 13 bases; unmatched junction nucleotides: 6. The CDR3 extends over 14 amino acids. CDR3 DNA sequence: TGTGCCAGCAGGGGGACTAGCGGGAGGGCCGGACAGTTCTTC. This encodes CASRGTSGRAGQFF.

Here the CDR3 reads CASSLFAGGGNNEQFF. Here the CDR3 DNA reads TGTGCCAGCAGTTTATTTGCGGGAGGAGGGAACAATGAGCAGTTCTTC. The rearrangement joins TRBV28 to TRBJ2-1; 8 nucleotides match TRBD2. V shed 1 base and J 5 bases; nucleotides not matched to a gene: 7. Germline assignment: CDR1 MDHEN and CDR2 SYDVKM. The length of the CDR3 is 16 residues.

This clone was observed a handful of times. The rearrangement links TRBV3-1 (or the pseudogene TRBV3-2) to TRBJ1-1; unclear D gene. V was pared by 4 bases and J by 8 bases, with 14 bases between. CDR3 length: 13 amino acids. From germline, CDR1 is LGHDT and CDR2 YNNKEL (reference sequence). CDR3 sequence: CASSPNTLPEAFF. The CDR3 DNA reads TGTGCCAGCAGCCCAAACACCCTCCCCGAAGCTTTCTTT.

The chain joins TRBV2 to TRBJ1-1; 10 bases fit TRBD1. Germline loops: CDR1 SNHLY, CDR2 FYNNEI. The CDR3 is 14 amino acids. V was clipped by 7 bases and J by 4 bases; unmatched bases: 6. CDR3 sequence (DNA): TGTGCCAGCACAGACCGGGACAGGGGCACTGAAGCTTTCTTT. Its protein product is CASTDRDRGTEAFF.

The chain combines TRBV5-6 with TRBJ1-3; D is possibly TRBD1 (6 bases). The CDR3 has 16 amino acids. Germline CDR1 reads SGHDT; CDR2 reads YYEEEE. Trimming took 2 bases from V and 3 from J, leaving 15 bases between them. The DNA for the CDR3 is TGTGCCAGCAGCTTAGGACTGGGACAATATGGAAACACCATATATTTT. It specifies CASSLGLGQYGNTIYF.

The chain uses TRBV5-1 and TRBJ2-5; D is possibly TRBD2 (6 bases). The ends were cut back, 3 bases at V and 1 base at J, with 13 bases in the middle. The CDR3 length is 15 residues. Germline loops: CDR1 SGHRS, CDR2 YFSETQ. The CDR3 here is CASSSGSGVQETQYF. Here the CDR3 DNA reads TGCGCCAGCAGCTCTGGGTCGGGGGTCCAAGAGACCCAGTACTTC.

The chain combines TRBV12-5 with TRBJ2-1; a weak D match, TRBD2 (5 bases). Trimming left V 10 bases short and J 8 bases short, with 21 bases between. This CDR3 comprises 14 residues. The germline V gene has CDR1 LGHNT and CDR2 FRNRAP. The CDR3 DNA reads TGTGCTACAGGCGGGCCTTTAGGTATAGATGAGCAGTTCTTC. It is translated as CATGGPLGIDEQFF.

J is TRBJ1-1 and V is TRBV6-1; D might be TRBD1 (5 bases). The CDR3 runs to 17 residues. Germline-derived CDR1 and CDR2 are MNHNS and SASEGT. The V and J ends lost 3 bases and 1 base respectively, with 18 bases between them. CDR3 sequence: CASSDHLLRTSNTEAFF. The CDR3 coding sequence is TGTGCCAGCAGTGACCATCTACTCCGGACATCGAACACTGAAGCTTTCTTT.

The chain carries TRBV5-5 and TRBJ2-3, with D possibly matching TRBD2 (5 bases). CDR1 and CDR2 from the germline V gene are SGHKS and YYEKEE (reference sequence). CDR3 size: 15 residues. V lost 3 bases to trimming and J lost 2 bases, with 13 bases between them. CDR3 residues: CASSSSPDFTDTQYF. DNA for the CDR3: TGTGCCAGCAGCTCCTCCCCGGACTTCACAGATACGCAGTATTTT.

Written as DNA, the CDR3 is TGTGTCAGAAGCTCCCTACAGGGTCCAGATACGCAGTATTTT. Its translation: CVRSSLQGPDTQYF. The rearrangement joins TRBV7-5 to TRBJ2-3; whether TRBD1, the table's D call, matches the DNA was not checked. TRBV7-5 is assigned pseudogene status. The CDR3 has 14 amino acids.

The V and J genes are TRBV10-3 and TRBJ1-3; no firm D call. Germline CDR1 ENHRY, CDR2 SYGVKD. Deletions cut 0 bases from V and 0 bases from J, with 9 bases between. This CDR3 has 16 amino acids. DNA of the CDR3: TGTGCCATCAGTGAGTCGGGCGGGTTCTCTGGAAACACCATATATTTT. Its protein is CAISESGGFSGNTIYF.

The CDR3 DNA reads TGTGCCAGCTCACCAACAGGGTATTCTGAAGCTTTCTTT. As protein: CASSPTGYSEAFF. The V gene is TRBV18, the J gene TRBJ1-1; maybe TRBD1 (6 bases). The CDR3 loop spans 13 amino acids. V lost 2 bases and J 6 bases, leaving 10 bases between the germline ends. Per the germline V gene, CDR1 is KGHSH and CDR2 is LQKENI.

This sequence joins TRBV7-9 and TRBJ2-7; a possible D gene is TRBD2 (5 bases). V dropped 2 bases and J dropped 1 base, with 6 bases sitting between them. Germline V CDR1 and CDR2: SEHNR, FQNEAQ (reference sequence). The CDR3 is made up of 13 amino acids. The CDR3 here is CASSLSGSYEQYF. CDR3 nucleotides: TGTGCCAGCAGCTTATCGGGGTCCTACGAGCAGTACTTC.

This clone was found a few times. V and J are TRBV29-1 and TRBJ2-7; 8 nucleotides line up with TRBD2. CDR1 is SQVTM, CDR2 ANQGSEA, per germline. J lost 2 bases, V lost 5 bases, and 8 bases had no gene match. The CDR3 covers 14 residues. The CDR3 region has the DNA TGCAGCGTTTTGTTGAGCGGGAGCCCCTACGAGCAGTACTTC. Protein sequence: CSVLLSGSPYEQYF.

CDR3 DNA: TGTGCCAGCAGCTCTACTTGGGAGGAGACCCAGTACTTC. Encoded protein: CASSSTWEETQYF. The rearrangement uses TRBV7-2 and TRBJ2-5, with a weak D call TRBD2 (5 bases). The CDR3 has 13 amino acids. Per the germline V gene, CDR1 is SGHTA and CDR2 is FQGNSA. Trimming removed 4 bases from V and 5 bases from J, with 11 bases in between.

A few counts support this clone. CDR3 bases: TGTGCCAGCAGCCCTCTGACTAGCGGGAATGAGCAGTTCTTC. It encodes CASSPLTSGNEQFF. The rearrangement links TRBV11-3 to TRBJ2-1; 10 nucleotides agree with TRBD2. V shed 5 bases and J 7 bases; nucleotides not matched to a gene: 5. Germline values: CDR1 SGHNT, CDR2 YENEEA. There are 14 residues in the CDR3.

The rearrangement links TRBV9 to TRBJ2-3; D is perhaps TRBD1 (5 bases). Trimming took off 0 bases at V and 3 bases at J, with 14 bases between the two ends. Germline lookup yields CDR1 SGDLS and CDR2 YYNGEE. There are 16 residues in the CDR3. CDR3 residues: CASSVGGQVSTDTQYF. CDR3 nucleotides: TGTGCCAGCAGCGTAGGGGGCCAGGTATCGACAGATACGCAGTATTTT.

The gene calls are TRBV6-2 or TRBV6-3 and TRBJ2-3, with 10 bases lining up with TRBD2. Germline assignment: CDR1 MNHEY and CDR2 SVGEGT. This CDR3 contains 15 residues. The trim removed 2 bases at V and 5 bases at J, leaving 4 bases unmatched. The CDR3 sequence: CASSYRLAGGDTQYF. CDR3 coding DNA: TGTGCCAGCAGTTACAGGTTAGCGGGAGGAGATACGCAGTATTTT.

The chain combines TRBV18 with TRBJ2-5, with D unresolved. With 0 bases removed from V and 3 bases from J, the gap between germline ends came to 5 bases. The CDR3 spans 13 residues. Germline V CDR1 and CDR2: KGHSH, LQKENI. The CDR3 bases are TGTGCCAGCTCACCACCCAGTAAAGAGACCCAGTACTTC. This translates into CASSPPSKETQYF.

This clone is a singleton in its sample. The V and J genes are TRBV27 and TRBJ2-1; a weak D match, TRBD1 (6 bases). Germline V lookup: CDR1 MNHEY, CDR2 SMNVEV (reference sequence). The CDR3 extends over 14 amino acids. Trimming left V 1 base short and J 7 bases short, with 11 bases between. CDR3 sequence (DNA): TGTGCCAGCAGTTTATGGGACACACGAAATGAGCAGTTCTTC. Its protein product is CASSLWDTRNEQFF.

Only one count was recorded for this clone. The rearrangement uses TRBV5-4 and TRBJ2-5; 8 bases agree with TRBD2. The CDR3 is made up of 14 amino acids. Looked up from germline, CDR1 is SGHNT and CDR2 is YYREEE (reference sequence). The J segment lost 4 bases and the V segment lost 5 bases, leaving 7 bases of the junction unmatched. The CDR3 loop is CASRTGGGRETQYF. The DNA for the CDR3 is TGTGCCAGCAGGACGGGGGGGGGCCGAGAGACCCAGTACTTC.